The 32 T cell receptor beta chains listed next were all sequenced from one sample in a study of T cells in Graves' hyperthyroidism and ophthalmopathy. Amplification targeted TCR beta CDR3 regions from RNA transcripts. The TCR CDR3 first-round RT-PCR relied on the HTBI primer set. TCRdb fed the multiplex PCR reads into MiXCR, producing one record per CDR3 protein. This table has some 560,000 distinct CDR3 sequences, 14% appearing once. The specimen was blood. Receptors were obtained from a woman in her forties with Graves' hyperthyroidism.

This chain uses TRBV5-6 with TRBJ2-2, with D possibly matching TRBD1 (5 bases). CDR1 and CDR2 (germline): SGHDT, YYEEEE. V lost 5 bases, J lost 4 bases, and 9 bases lay in between. The CDR3 sequence is 13 residues long. Here the CDR3 reads CASSPDSTGELFF. Here the CDR3 DNA reads TGTGCCAGCAGTCCCGACAGCACCGGGGAGCTGTTTTTT.

Many counts were recorded for this clonotype. This chain joins TRBV5-1 and TRBJ2-7, with 12 bases matching TRBD2. Trimming at V came to 1 base and at J to 4 bases, leaving 15 bases not matched to a gene. Germline CDR1 reads SGHRS; CDR2 reads YFSETQ. The CDR3 runs to 19 residues. The DNA of the CDR3 is TGCGCCAGCAGCTTGAATACCCTCCAGACTAGCGGGAGTCAATACGAGCAGTACTTC. Its translation is CASSLNTLQTSGSQYEQYF.

CDR3 sequence: CASSLRDNRKSPLHF. In DNA form, the CDR3 reads TGTGCCAGCAGTTTGCGGGACAATCGTAAATCACCCCTCCACTTT. The V gene is TRBV12-3 or TRBV12-4, the J gene TRBJ1-6; D is possibly TRBD1 (6 bases). V was pared by 3 bases and J by 10 bases, with 16 bases between. The length of the CDR3 is 15 residues.

The table lists this clonotype with many counts. V is TRBV2 and J is TRBJ2-7; 8 bases fit TRBD1. The CDR3 has 14 amino acids. The germline gives CDR1 SNHLY, CDR2 FYNNEI. The ends lost 4 bases at V and 5 bases at J; junction bases unmatched: 7. Here the CDR3 DNA reads TGTGCCAGCAGTGTCGGACAGGGCATCCACGAGCAGTACTTC. Its protein product is CASSVGQGIHEQYF.

This clonotype was found a few times. The rearrangement joins TRBV28 to TRBJ1-3; D uncertain. The V gene's germline CDR1 is MDHEN and CDR2 SYDVKM. Trimming pared 8 bases from V and 4 bases from J, leaving 9 bases between. The CDR3 has 12 residues. The CDR3 is CASGVNGNTIYF. As DNA, the CDR3 is TGTGCCAGCGGGGTAAACGGAAACACCATATATTTT. Using reference TRBV28 and TRBJ1-3 for the parts outside the CDR3, the full variable domain is DVKVTQSSRYLVKRTGEKVFLECVQDMDHENMFWYRQDPGLGLRLIYFSYDVKMKEKGDIPEGYSVSREKKERFSLILESASTNQTSMYLCASGVNGNTIYFGEGSWLTVV.

This clonotype occurred many times. V and J are TRBV20-1 and TRBJ1-5; D unclear. Per germline, CDR1 DFQATT and CDR2 SNEGSKA (reference sequence). The CDR3 contains 14 residues. CDR3 sequence: CSAGRPVSNQPQHF. DNA for the CDR3: TGCAGCGCGGGGAGGCCAGTTAGCAATCAGCCCCAGCATTTT.

This clonotype was counted at least ten times. The genes are TRBV30 and TRBJ1-1, with a tentative D call TRBD1 (6 bases). In germline, CDR1 is GTSNPN, CDR2 SVGIG (reference sequence). The V and J ends lost 0 bases and 4 bases respectively, with 12 bases between them. The CDR3 consists of 14 residues. This chain's CDR3 is CAWSVGTSSTEAFF. The CDR3 nucleotides read TGTGCCTGGAGTGTCGGGACATCTAGCACTGAAGCTTTCTTT.

The V call is TRBV9, the J call TRBJ2-2; D is unclear. Trimming took 0 bases from V and 0 from J, leaving 9 bases between them. Germline CDR1 SGDLS, CDR2 YYNGEE. This CDR3 contains 16 residues. CDR3 in DNA: TGTGCCAGCAGCGTAGGGATAGTCGCGAACACCGGGGAGCTGTTTTTT. This gives the protein CASSVGIVANTGELFF.

This clonotype was picked up a small number of times. The J gene is TRBJ2-1, the V gene TRBV25-1, with D hard to call. CDR3 length: 13 amino acids. Germline V gives CDR1 MGHDK, CDR2 SYGVNS. Trimming stripped 4 bases from V and 7 bases from J, with 11 bases between. In DNA form, the CDR3 reads TGTGCCAGCAGTGTAAACTCCTTAAATGAGCAGTTCTTC. As protein: CASSVNSLNEQFF.

The sample holds a few counts of this clonotype. This chain uses TRBV3-1 with TRBJ1-1; 8 bases fit TRBD1. Per the germline V gene, CDR1 is LGHDT and CDR2 is YNNKEL (reference sequence). This CDR3 region has 16 residues. Germline trimming cut 2 bases from V and 0 bases from J; bases unmatched to any gene: 5. As DNA, the CDR3 is TGTGCCAGCAGCCAAAGACAGGGGAAAATGAACACTGAAGCTTTCTTT. Amino acid sequence: CASSQRQGKMNTEAFF.

This clonotype was observed a handful of times. The V gene is TRBV19, the J gene TRBJ2-2; the match to TRBD1 covers 10 bases. The CDR3 covers 17 residues. CDR1 and CDR2 (germline): LNHDA, SQIVND (reference sequence). Germline trimming cut 3 bases from V and 7 bases from J; bases unmatched to any gene: 11. CDR3 region: CASSIPSGQGVFGELFF. The CDR3 DNA sequence: TGTGCCAGTAGTATCCCATCAGGACAGGGGGTTTTCGGGGAGCTGTTTTTT.

Many counts were recorded for this clonotype. The chain joins TRBV20-1 to TRBJ2-3, with 7 positions matching TRBD2. The CDR3 extends over 15 amino acids. J was trimmed by 3 bases and V by 2 bases; bases with no gene match: 8. Germline-derived CDR1 and CDR2 are DFQATT and SNEGSKA (reference sequence). The CDR3 DNA sequence: TGCAGTGCTAGAAGAGGCGGGAGTACGACAGATACGCAGTATTTT. It yields the protein CSARRGGSTTDTQYF.

This clonotype has only a few counts. A read error may account for a junction end that differs from germline. This chain uses TRBV5-1 with TRBJ2-1; TRBD2 is a possible D gene (5 bases). Per germline, CDR1 SGHRS and CDR2 YFSETQ. The CDR3 extends over 13 amino acids. The CDR3 protein is CAGSLELENEQFF. The CDR3 DNA reads as TGCGCCGGCAGCTTGGAACTAGAGAATGAGCAGTTCTTC.

This clonotype was counted ten times or more. The V call is TRBV9, the J call TRBJ2-3; D might be TRBD1 or TRBD2, each matching 5 bases. This CDR3 comprises 15 residues. Germline CDR1 SGDLS, CDR2 YYNGEE. The V end was cut by 2 bases, the J end by 2 bases, with 12 bases between. In nucleotides, the CDR3 is TGTGCCAGCAGCGTCGCCGGGACCGACACAGATACGCAGTATTTT. Protein: CASSVAGTDTDTQYF.

Ten or more counts support this clonotype. The genes are TRBV5-6 and TRBJ2-5, with D unclear. This CDR3 is built from 16 residues. Between the trimmed V and J ends, which lost 3 bases and 2 bases, there was a span of 17 bases. CDR1 is SGHDT, CDR2 YYEEEE, per germline. The CDR3 protein is CASSYPGLAGQETQYF. The CDR3 DNA sequence: TGTGCCAGCAGCTACCCCGGATTGGCAGGTCAAGAGACCCAGTACTTC.

In this sample, this clonotype turned up many times. This chain connects TRBV7-3 to TRBJ1-6; no clear D. The V and J ends lost 1 base and 7 bases respectively, with 5 bases between them. The CDR3 sequence is 13 residues long. Germline CDR1 and CDR2: SGHTA and FQGTGA. CDR3 region: CASSLMVNSPLHF. The CDR3 DNA reads as TGTGCCAGCAGCTTAATGGTGAATTCACCCCTCCACTTT.

J is TRBJ2-7 and V is TRBV9; 12 nucleotides line up with TRBD2. Germline values: CDR1 SGDLS, CDR2 YYNGEE. V dropped 4 bases and J dropped 7; count of bases not matched to a gene: 9. This CDR3 spans 15 amino acids. This CDR3 is CASSWTSGNNNEQYF. The DNA of the CDR3 is TGTGCCAGCAGCTGGACTAGCGGGAACAACAATGAGCAGTACTTC.

This clonotype was detected ten times or more. The CDR3 DNA follows: TGTGCCAGCAGTGGGATGGCGGGAGCCGAGACCCAGTACTTC. It specifies CASSGMAGAETQYF. V gene TRBV12-3 or TRBV12-4 combines with J gene TRBJ2-5; TRBD2 aligns across 7 bases. With 5 bases clipped from V and 5 bases from J, the junction kept 8 bases outside the gene matches. The CDR3 has 14 residues.

This clonotype was counted at least ten times. The V call is TRBV2, the J call TRBJ2-3; TRBD1 matches 7 bases. CDR1 is SNHLY and CDR2 is FYNNEI in the germline V gene. The trim removed 10 bases at V and 4 bases at J, leaving 8 bases unmatched. This CDR3 contains 13 residues. CDR3 residues: CATHRQGADTQYF. CDR3 coding DNA: TGTGCCACCCACCGACAGGGCGCAGATACGCAGTATTTT.

The CDR3, as DNA: TGCAGTGCTCCTGGACTAGCTGGGGCCTCCTACGAGCAGTACTTC. This encodes CSAPGLAGASYEQYF. The chain has TRBV20-1 and TRBJ2-7; 8 bases fit TRBD2. The J segment lost 0 bases and the V segment lost 5 bases, leaving 9 bases of the junction unmatched. The CDR3 runs to 15 residues. From germline, CDR1 is DFQATT and CDR2 SNEGSKA (reference sequence).

This clonotype was seen many times. CDR3 nucleotides: TGTGCCAGCAGTCCTAACCTTGGTTCCGAGCAGTACTTC. Translation gives CASSPNLGSEQYF. V gene TRBV27 combines with J gene TRBJ2-7, with D unresolved. CDR1 and CDR2 (germline): MNHEY, SMNVEV (reference sequence). V was pared by 5 bases and J by 6 bases, with 14 bases between. This CDR3 region has 13 residues.

The chain employs TRBV11-3 and TRBJ2-4; the D gene is possibly TRBD1 (5 bases). The CDR3 contains 12 residues. Germline-derived CDR1 and CDR2 are SGHNT and YENEEA. This chain's CDR3 is CSTRETKNIQYF. The CDR3 DNA reads as TGTTCGACCAGGGAAACCAAAAACATTCAGTACTTC.

CDR3 sequence reads: CSASRPPALDTQYF. CDR3 DNA sequence: TGCAGTGCTTCCCGGCCTCCTGCACTGGATACGCAGTATTTT. V gene TRBV20-1 combines with J gene TRBJ2-3, with D unresolved. V dropped 5 bases and J dropped 6 bases, with 18 bases sitting between them. The CDR3 covers 14 residues. Germline V gene data show CDR1 as DFQATT and CDR2 as SNEGSKA (reference sequence).

The V gene is TRBV4-1, the J gene TRBJ2-5; D call uncertain. The germline V gene encodes CDR1 MGHRA and CDR2 YSYEKL. This CDR3 is built from 15 residues. Trimming took 2 bases from V and 2 from J, leaving 12 bases between them. CDR3 sequence reads: CASSQRHPLQETQYF. DNA of the CDR3: TGCGCCAGCAGCCAACGCCATCCGCTTCAAGAGACCCAGTACTTC.

In this sample, this clonotype turned up many times. A much larger clone lies a single base off, so this may be a read error. The chain has TRBV7-9 and TRBJ2-2; possibly TRBD2 for D (5 bases). CDR3 length: 12 residues. Per the germline V gene, CDR1 is SEHNR and CDR2 is FQNEAQ (reference sequence). The CDR3 DNA sequence: TGTGCCAGCAGCTTAGACACCGGGGAGCTGTCTTTT. It yields the protein CASSLDTGELSF.

V and J are TRBV5-1 and TRBJ2-5; D possibly corresponds to TRBD1 (6 bases). The V end lost 0 bases, the J end lost 2 bases, and 14 bases lay between the germline ends. The CDR3 is made up of 16 amino acids. The germline gives CDR1 SGHRS, CDR2 YFSETQ. The CDR3 DNA is TGCGCCAGCAGCTTGGTTCAGGAGAGGGGGCAAGAGACCCAGTACTTC. Amino acid sequence: CASSLVQERGQETQYF.

The J gene is TRBJ2-1, the V gene TRBV29-1; no definite D call. The CDR3 runs 10 residues. V gave up 7 bases and J gave up 5 bases, with 6 bases separating them. Germline V gene sequence: CDR1 SQVTM, CDR2 ANQGSEA. The CDR3 DNA is TGCAGCGGTCGAAACAATGAGCAGTTCTTC. Translated: CSGRNNEQFF.

The chain links TRBV4-1 to TRBJ1-2, with 7 nucleotides matching TRBD1. CDR3 length equals 16 residues. The germline V gene encodes CDR1 MGHRA and CDR2 YSYEKL. V dropped 2 bases and J dropped 3; count of bases not matched to a gene: 9. In DNA form, the CDR3 reads TGCGCCAGCAGCCAACCGACAGGGTTGAGAGACTATGGCTACACCTTC. This sequence encodes CASSQPTGLRDYGYTF.

The sample holds a few counts of this clonotype. This chain links TRBV6-1 with TRBJ1-4; 10 bases are shared with TRBD1. With V trimmed by 6 bases and J by 4 bases, 5 bases remained unmatched. The CDR3 spans 15 residues. Germline V gives CDR1 MNHNS, CDR2 SASEGT. CDR3 sequence: CASSDRGQVNEKLFF. Here the CDR3 DNA reads TGTGCCAGCAGCGACAGGGGGCAGGTTAATGAAAAACTGTTTTTT.

This clonotype was seen ten or more times. The chain employs TRBV29-1 and TRBJ2-3; D gene unclear. The ends were cut back, 1 base at V and 1 base at J, with 9 bases in the middle. The CDR3 runs to 14 residues. Looked up from germline, CDR1 is SQVTM and CDR2 is ANQGSEA. The CDR3 nucleotides read TGCAGCGTTGAAGTTAGGAGCGGCACAGATACGCAGTATTTT. It translates to CSVEVRSGTDTQYF.

The table lists this clonotype with many counts. The J gene is TRBJ2-7, the V gene TRBV7-6; the D gene is possibly TRBD2 (6 bases). Germline V gene data show CDR1 as SGHVS and CDR2 as FNYEAQ. The V gene lost 1 base and the J gene lost 5 bases, with 15 bases spanning the gap. The CDR3 length is 15 residues. CDR3 coding DNA: TGTGCCAGCAGCTTAGGTGGGGGAGGAAGCCACGAGCAGTACTTC. This encodes CASSLGGGGSHEQYF.

Worth noting for this clonotype: With a much larger clone just one base away, this may be a read error. The rearrangement joins TRBV28 to TRBJ1-5; tentatively, D is TRBD1 (6 bases). The V gene's germline CDR1 is MDHEN and CDR2 SYDVKM. Trimming left V 10 bases short and J 3 bases short, with 16 bases between. The CDR3 has 14 amino acids. CDR3 region: CATREGGNNQPQHF. CDR3 sequence (DNA): TGTGCCACCAGGGAGGGGGGAAACAATCAGCCCCAGCATTTT.